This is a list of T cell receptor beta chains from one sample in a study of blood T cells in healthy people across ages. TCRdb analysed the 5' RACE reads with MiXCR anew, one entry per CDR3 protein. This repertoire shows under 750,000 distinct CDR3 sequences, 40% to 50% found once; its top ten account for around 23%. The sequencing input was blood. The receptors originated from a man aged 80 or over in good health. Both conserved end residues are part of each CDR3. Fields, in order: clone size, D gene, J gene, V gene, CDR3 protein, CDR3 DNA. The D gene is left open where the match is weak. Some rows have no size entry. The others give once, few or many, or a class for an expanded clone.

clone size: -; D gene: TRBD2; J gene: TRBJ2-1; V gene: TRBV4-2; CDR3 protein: CASSHTPGEGSHNEQFF; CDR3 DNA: TGTGCCAGCAGCCATACCCCCGGGGAGGGCTCCCACAATGAGCAGTTCTTC
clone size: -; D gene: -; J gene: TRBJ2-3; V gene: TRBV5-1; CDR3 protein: CASSLVSGRPDTQYF; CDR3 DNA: TGCGCCAGCAGCTTGGTATCAGGGCGCCCAGATACGCAGTATTTT
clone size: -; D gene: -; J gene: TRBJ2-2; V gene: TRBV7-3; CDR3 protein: CASSHNPGLTNTGELFF; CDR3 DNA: TGTGCCAGCAGCCACAACCCGGGACTTACTAACACCGGGGAGCTGTTTTTT
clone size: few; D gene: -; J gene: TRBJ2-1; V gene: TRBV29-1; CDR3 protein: CSVVRSRGSDEQFF; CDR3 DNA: TGCAGCGTTGTACGGAGTCGGGGGAGCGATGAGCAGTTCTTC
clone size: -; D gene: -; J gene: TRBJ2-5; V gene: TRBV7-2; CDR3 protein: CASSLRQTYQETQYF; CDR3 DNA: TGTGCCAGCAGCTTGAGACAGACCTACCAAGAGACCCAGTACTTC
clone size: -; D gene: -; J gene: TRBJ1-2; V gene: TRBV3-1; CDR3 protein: CASSQVMGRDGYTF; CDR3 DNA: TGTGCCAGCAGCCAAGTCATGGGGCGAGATGGCTACACCTTC
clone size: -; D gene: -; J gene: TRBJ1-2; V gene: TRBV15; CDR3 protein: CATSPDKGRTTNYGYTF; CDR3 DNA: TGTGCCACCAGTCCGGATAAAGGCAGAACCACTAACTATGGCTACACCTTC
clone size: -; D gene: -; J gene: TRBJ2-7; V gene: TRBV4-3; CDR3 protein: CTSSQDRTSYEQYF; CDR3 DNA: TGCACCAGCAGCCAAGACCGGACGTCCTACGAGCAGTACTTC
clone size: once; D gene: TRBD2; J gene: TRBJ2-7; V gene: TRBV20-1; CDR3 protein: CSAPGLAGSGSYEQYF; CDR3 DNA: TGCAGTGCTCCGGGACTAGCGGGATCGGGCTCCTACGAGCAGTACTTC
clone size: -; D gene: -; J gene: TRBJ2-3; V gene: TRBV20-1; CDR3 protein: CSHRRLGSGTDTQYF; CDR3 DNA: TGCAGTCACCGGAGGTTAGGGTCTGGCACAGATACGCAGTATTTT
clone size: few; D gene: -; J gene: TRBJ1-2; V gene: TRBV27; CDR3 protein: CASSSMGSDYGYTF; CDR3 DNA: TGTGCCAGCAGTTCAATGGGATCCGACTATGGCTACACCTTC
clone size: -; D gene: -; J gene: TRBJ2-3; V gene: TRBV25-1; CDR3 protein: CASRRTERTDTQYF; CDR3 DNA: TGTGCCAGCCGACGGACAGAGCGCACAGATACGCAGTATTTT
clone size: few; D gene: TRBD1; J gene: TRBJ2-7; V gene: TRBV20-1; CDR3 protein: CSASDGTGRREQYF; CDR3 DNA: TGCAGTGCTTCGGACGGGACAGGTCGTAGGGAGCAGTACTTC
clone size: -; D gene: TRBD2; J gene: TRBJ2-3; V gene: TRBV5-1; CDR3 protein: CASNQNAGTNTDTQYF; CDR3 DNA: TGCGCCAGCAATCAGAACGCAGGGACTAACACAGATACGCAGTATTTT
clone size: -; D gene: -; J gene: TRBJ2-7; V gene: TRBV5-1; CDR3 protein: CASSLKADRAYEQYF; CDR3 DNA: TGCGCCAGCAGCTTGAAAGCGGACAGAGCCTACGAGCAGTACTTC
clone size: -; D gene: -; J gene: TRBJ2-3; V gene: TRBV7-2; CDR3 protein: CASNRQRAGAGRGQYF; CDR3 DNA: TGTGCCAGCAATCGACAGCGGGCAGGGGCTGGTCGTGGGCAGTATTTT
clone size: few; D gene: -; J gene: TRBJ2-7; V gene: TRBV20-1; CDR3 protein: CSAHTGVEQYF; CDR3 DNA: TGCAGTGCACATACCGGAGTCGAGCAGTACTTC
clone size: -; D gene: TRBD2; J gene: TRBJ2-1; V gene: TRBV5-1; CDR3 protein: CASSFKREGLLRDNEQFF; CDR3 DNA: TGCGCCAGCAGCTTTAAGCGGGAGGGCCTTCTCAGAGACAATGAGCAGTTCTTC
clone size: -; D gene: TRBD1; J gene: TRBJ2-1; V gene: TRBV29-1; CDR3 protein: CSVVTGGGMIHEQFF; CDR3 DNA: TGCAGCGTTGTAACAGGGGGCGGGATGATACATGAGCAGTTCTTC